Listed below are T cell receptor beta chains from one sample, sequenced in a study of monozygotic twins with cystic fibrosis. Only in-frame clones appear in the TCRdb table, and some are missing; sequencing was by immunoSEQ multiplex PCR. The sample gives about a thousand clones, approximately 95% of which show up once; about 3.2% is in the top ten. The sequenced sample was blood. All receptors derive from a boy younger than 18 with cystic fibrosis. Each CDR3 is given with its conserved first and last residue. Each record gives: J gene, clone size, V gene, D gene, CDR3 protein, CDR3 DNA. A D gene is named only where the DNA matches it firmly. Expanded clones get a size class; other rows say once, few or many, or leave the size out.

J gene: TRBJ1-6
clone size: NA
V gene: TRBV6-1
D gene: NA
CDR3 protein: CASSELAGNNSPLHF
CDR3 DNA: TGTGCCAGCAGTGAATTGGCAGGGAATAATTCACCCCTCCACTTT

J gene: TRBJ2-3
clone size: NA
V gene: TRBV7-3
D gene: TRBD2
CDR3 protein: CASSLKRTSGPGTDTQYF
CDR3 DNA: TGTGCCAGCAGCTTAAAAAGGACTAGCGGGCCAGGCACAGATACGCAGTATTTT

J gene: TRBJ1-5
clone size: NA
V gene: TRBV28
D gene: NA
CDR3 protein: CATKGGIGNQPQHF
CDR3 DNA: TGTGCCACCAAAGGGGGGATTGGCAATCAGCCCCAGCATTTT

J gene: TRBJ1-2
clone size: NA
V gene: TRBV27
D gene: TRBD1
CDR3 protein: CASSKTGPNYGYTF
CDR3 DNA: TGTGCCAGCAGTAAGACAGGGCCGAACTATGGCTACACCTTC

J gene: TRBJ2-6
clone size: NA
V gene: TRBV5-1
D gene: TRBD1
CDR3 protein: CASSWDRPGANVLTF
CDR3 DNA: TGCGCCAGCAGCTGGGACAGACCTGGGGCCAACGTCCTGACTTTC

J gene: TRBJ2-7
clone size: NA
V gene: TRBV5-6
D gene: TRBD1
CDR3 protein: CASSLGQGRYEQYF
CDR3 DNA: TGTGCCAGCAGCTTGGGACAGGGACGCTACGAGCAGTACTTC

J gene: TRBJ1-1
clone size: NA
V gene: TRBV4-3
D gene: NA
CDR3 protein: CASSQDGGHLRAGWADTEAFF
CDR3 DNA: TGCGCCAGCAGCCAAGATGGGGGGCATCTAAGGGCAGGGTGGGCGGACACTGAAGCTTTCTTT

J gene: TRBJ1-1
clone size: NA
V gene: TRBV18
D gene: NA
CDR3 protein: CASSPVRQTNTEAFF
CDR3 DNA: TGTGCCAGCTCCCCGGTCCGACAGACGAACACTGAAGCTTTCTTT

J gene: TRBJ2-7
clone size: NA
V gene: TRBV28
D gene: TRBD1
CDR3 protein: CASSRRQGAYEQYF
CDR3 DNA: TGTGCCAGCAGTCGAAGACAGGGGGCCTACGAGCAGTACTTC

J gene: TRBJ2-1
clone size: NA
V gene: TRBV5-1
D gene: NA
CDR3 protein: CASSLNPDNEQFF
CDR3 DNA: TGCGCCAGCAGCTTGAACCCCGACAATGAGCAGTTCTTC

J gene: TRBJ1-4
clone size: few
V gene: TRBV28
D gene: NA
CDR3 protein: CASSLSLTNEKLFF
CDR3 DNA: TGTGCCAGCAGTCTCTCGCTTACTAATGAAAAACTGTTTTTT

J gene: TRBJ2-2
clone size: NA
V gene: TRBV11-2
D gene: NA
CDR3 protein: CASSLSTVTSTGELFF
CDR3 DNA: TGTGCCAGCAGCTTATCAACAGTGACGTCTACCGGGGAGCTGTTTTTT

J gene: TRBJ2-7
clone size: NA
V gene: TRBV14
D gene: NA
CDR3 protein: CASSQNYEQYF
CDR3 DNA: TGTGCCAGCAGCCAAAACTACGAGCAGTACTTC

J gene: TRBJ1-1
clone size: once
V gene: TRBV11-2
D gene: NA
CDR3 protein: CASSSGQPLGEAFF
CDR3 DNA: TGTGCCAGCAGCTCCGGACAGCCGTTGGGTGAAGCTTTCTTT

J gene: TRBJ2-1
clone size: NA
V gene: TRBV7-2
D gene: NA
CDR3 protein: CASSLGLLGYEQFF
CDR3 DNA: TGTGCCAGCAGCTTAGGCCTCCTAGGGTATGAGCAGTTCTTC

J gene: TRBJ1-2
clone size: NA
V gene: TRBV9
D gene: NA
CDR3 protein: CASSADRSFYGYTF
CDR3 DNA: TGTGCCAGCAGCGCCGATCGGAGCTTCTATGGCTACACCTTC

J gene: TRBJ2-5
clone size: NA
V gene: TRBV7-2
D gene: NA
CDR3 protein: CASSLGSHQETQYF
CDR3 DNA: TGTGCCAGCAGCTTAGGGTCTCACCAAGAGACCCAGTACTTC

J gene: TRBJ2-1
clone size: NA
V gene: TRBV19
D gene: TRBD1
CDR3 protein: CASTVDRGLLNEQFF
CDR3 DNA: TGTGCCAGTACCGTCGACAGGGGGCTACTAAATGAGCAGTTCTTC

J gene: TRBJ2-7
clone size: NA
V gene: TRBV29-1
D gene: NA
CDR3 protein: CSVGPGQPYEQYF
CDR3 DNA: TGCAGCGTTGGTCCAGGACAGCCCTACGAGCAGTACTTC

J gene: TRBJ1-2
clone size: NA
V gene: TRBV5-1
D gene: NA
CDR3 protein: CASSLTGGNYGYTF
CDR3 DNA: TGCGCCAGCAGCTTGACAGGCGGCAACTATGGCTACACCTTC

J gene: TRBJ2-6
clone size: NA
V gene: TRBV4-3
D gene: NA
CDR3 protein: CASSQVYNSGANVLTF
CDR3 DNA: TGCGCCAGCAGCCAAGTTTATAACTCTGGGGCCAACGTCCTGACTTTC

J gene: TRBJ1-1
clone size: NA
V gene: TRBV5-1
D gene: NA
CDR3 protein: CASSPGIAGTTEAFF
CDR3 DNA: TGCGCCAGCAGCCCTGGGATTGCAGGGACCACTGAAGCTTTCTTT

J gene: TRBJ2-1
clone size: NA
V gene: TRBV6-1
D gene: NA
CDR3 protein: CASSESGSYNEQFF
CDR3 DNA: TGTGCCAGCAGTGAAAGCGGTTCCTACAATGAGCAGTTCTTC

J gene: TRBJ2-5
clone size: NA
V gene: TRBV19
D gene: NA
CDR3 protein: CASSMGPGAQYF
CDR3 DNA: TGTGCCAGTAGTATGGGACCAGGGGCCCAGTACTTC

J gene: TRBJ2-2
clone size: NA
V gene: TRBV7-2
D gene: TRBD2
CDR3 protein: CASSPRGRADTGELFF
CDR3 DNA: TGTGCCAGCAGCCCCCGAGGGAGGGCAGACACCGGGGAGCTGTTTTTT

J gene: TRBJ2-3
clone size: NA
V gene: TRBV10-2
D gene: TRBD2
CDR3 protein: CASSETGLAADTQYF
CDR3 DNA: TGCGCCAGCAGTGAGACGGGACTAGCGGCAGATACGCAGTATTTT

J gene: TRBJ1-2
clone size: once
V gene: TRBV28
D gene: NA
CDR3 protein: CASSFHGRNYGYTF
CDR3 DNA: TGTGCCAGCAGTTTTCATGGCAGGAACTATGGCTACACCTTC

J gene: TRBJ2-6
clone size: NA
V gene: TRBV4-2
D gene: NA
CDR3 protein: CASSQGGSLSGANVLTF
CDR3 DNA: TGTGCCAGCAGCCAAGGGGGGAGCTTGTCTGGGGCCAACGTCCTGACTTTC

J gene: TRBJ1-1
clone size: NA
V gene: TRBV15
D gene: NA
CDR3 protein: CATIDPRAQPDNTEAFF
CDR3 DNA: TGTGCCACCATCGATCCGAGGGCCCAGCCCGATAACACTGAAGCTTTCTTT

J gene: TRBJ1-6
clone size: NA
V gene: TRBV7-2
D gene: NA
CDR3 protein: CASSLGVSSYNSPLHF
CDR3 DNA: TGTGCCAGCAGCTTAGGGGTGAGCTCCTATAATTCACCCCTCCACTTT

J gene: TRBJ2-7
clone size: NA
V gene: TRBV29-1
D gene: NA
CDR3 protein: CSVEDPGSSYEQYF
CDR3 DNA: TGCAGCGTTGAAGATCCCGGATCGTCCTACGAGCAGTACTTC

J gene: TRBJ2-4
clone size: NA
V gene: TRBV7-2
D gene: NA
CDR3 protein: CASSLANSLKAKNIQYF
CDR3 DNA: TGTGCCAGCAGCTTAGCCAACAGCTTAAAAGCCAAAAACATTCAGTACTTC

J gene: TRBJ1-4
clone size: few
V gene: TRBV2
D gene: NA
CDR3 protein: CGGRGGEKLFF
CDR3 DNA: TGTGGAGGCAGGGGAGGCGAAAAACTGTTTTTT

J gene: TRBJ2-7
clone size: once
V gene: TRBV19
D gene: NA
CDR3 protein: CASMPGRSSYEQYF
CDR3 DNA: TGTGCCAGTATGCCGGGCAGATCATCCTACGAGCAGTACTTC

J gene: TRBJ1-5
clone size: once
V gene: TRBV30
D gene: NA
CDR3 protein: CAWSVDGFSNQPQHF
CDR3 DNA: TGTGCCTGGAGTGTGGACGGCTTTAGCAATCAGCCCCAGCATTTT

J gene: TRBJ2-3
clone size: NA
V gene: TRBV12-1
D gene: NA
CDR3 protein: CASSFVTGPYTDTQYF
CDR3 DNA: TGTGCCAGCAGCTTTGTTACAGGGCCATACACAGATACGCAGTATTTT

J gene: TRBJ1-3
clone size: NA
V gene: TRBV28
D gene: NA
CDR3 protein: CASSFAGTNSGNTIYF
CDR3 DNA: TGTGCCAGCAGTTTCGCAGGGACGAATAGTGGAAACACCATATATTTT

J gene: TRBJ2-3
clone size: NA
V gene: TRBV7-2
D gene: TRBD2
CDR3 protein: CASSLVSGRTFTDTQYF
CDR3 DNA: TGTGCCAGCAGCTTAGTAAGCGGGAGGACCTTCACAGATACGCAGTATTTT

J gene: TRBJ1-2
clone size: NA
V gene: TRBV30
D gene: NA
CDR3 protein: CAWSRGYGYTF
CDR3 DNA: TGTGCCTGGAGCAGGGGCTATGGCTACACCTTC

J gene: TRBJ2-7
clone size: NA
V gene: TRBV6-5
D gene: TRBD2
CDR3 protein: CASSYPGLAGAYEQYF
CDR3 DNA: TGTGCCAGCAGTTACCCCGGACTAGCGGGAGCCTACGAGCAGTACTTC

J gene: TRBJ2-3
clone size: NA
V gene: TRBV6-6
D gene: TRBD2
CDR3 protein: CASTGTSENTDTQYF
CDR3 DNA: TGTGCCAGCACCGGGACTAGCGAAAACACAGATACGCAGTATTTT

J gene: TRBJ1-4
clone size: NA
V gene: TRBV7-9
D gene: NA
CDR3 protein: CASSALGEKLFF
CDR3 DNA: TGTGCCAGCAGCGCCCTTGGTGAAAAACTGTTTTTT

J gene: TRBJ2-7
clone size: few
V gene: TRBV5-6
D gene: TRBD2
CDR3 protein: CASSPQRGLYEQYF
CDR3 DNA: TGTGCCAGCAGCCCACAGCGGGGGCTCTACGAGCAGTACTTC

J gene: TRBJ1-1
clone size: NA
V gene: TRBV6-1
D gene: NA
CDR3 protein: CASSSGRNTEAFF
CDR3 DNA: TGTGCCAGCAGTTCAGGACGGAACACTGAAGCTTTCTTT

J gene: TRBJ1-3
clone size: NA
V gene: TRBV29-1
D gene: NA
CDR3 protein: CSVYTSGNTIYF
CDR3 DNA: TGCAGCGTGTACACCTCTGGAAACACCATATATTTT

J gene: TRBJ1-4
clone size: NA
V gene: TRBV27
D gene: NA
CDR3 protein: CASSSRERSEKLFF
CDR3 DNA: TGTGCCAGCAGTTCCCGGGAAAGGAGCGAAAAACTGTTTTTT

J gene: TRBJ2-7
clone size: NA
V gene: TRBV2
D gene: NA
CDR3 protein: CASSFRGLSEQYF
CDR3 DNA: TGTGCCAGCAGCTTCAGAGGGCTATCCGAGCAGTACTTC

J gene: TRBJ1-6
clone size: NA
V gene: TRBV6-5
D gene: TRBD1
CDR3 protein: CASSADRDNSPLHF
CDR3 DNA: TGTGCCAGCAGTGCGGACAGGGATAATTCACCCCTCCACTTT

J gene: TRBJ2-3
clone size: once
V gene: TRBV6-4
D gene: NA
CDR3 protein: CASAPKAGGTDTQYF
CDR3 DNA: TGTGCCAGCGCTCCGAAGGCAGGGGGCACAGATACGCAGTATTTT

J gene: TRBJ2-6
clone size: once
V gene: TRBV2
D gene: TRBD2
CDR3 protein: CASREGGIGANVLTF
CDR3 DNA: TGTGCCAGCAGAGAGGGAGGGATCGGGGCCAACGTCCTGACTTTC

J gene: TRBJ1-6
clone size: NA
V gene: TRBV27
D gene: NA
CDR3 protein: CASRGMTNSPLHF
CDR3 DNA: TGTGCCAGCAGGGGAATGACAAATTCACCCCTCCACTTT

J gene: TRBJ2-6
clone size: NA
V gene: TRBV2
D gene: NA
CDR3 protein: CASSWDTGANVLTF
CDR3 DNA: TGTGCCAGCAGTTGGGACACTGGGGCCAACGTCCTGACTTTC